A selection of T cell receptor beta chains follows, all from one sample in a study of blood T cell repertoires in COVID-19. Assay: immunoSEQ multiplex PCR; the TCRdb copy retains only in-frame clones and omits some. The sample has about 72,000 clones, about 92% seen once. The material sequenced was peripheral blood. The origin of the receptors is a human donor in a cohort sampled during active COVID-19. CDR3s include the opening cysteine and the closing phenylalanine or tryptophan. D genes are given only for firm matches. Some rows have no size entry. The others give once, few or many, or a class for an expanded clone.

CDR3aa | CDR3nt | j_gene | v_gene | abundance | d_gene
CAWTPGGREDTQYF | TGTGCCTGGACGCCCGGAGGGAGGGAAGATACGCAGTATTTT | TRBJ2-3 | TRBV30 | NA | TRBD2
CASNSQGRRDTQYF | TGTGCCAGCAACTCCCAGGGGCGTCGGGATACGCAGTATTTT | TRBJ2-3 | TRBV2 | NA | NA
CASSRTGNQPQHF | TGTGCCAGCAGCCGGACAGGAAATCAGCCCCAGCATTTT | TRBJ1-5 | TRBV6-5 | NA | TRBD1
CASSLEGTITGNTIYF | TGTGCCAGCAGCTTAGAGGGGACAATAACTGGAAACACCATATATTTT | TRBJ1-3 | TRBV7-8 | NA | NA
CASSVGGTSGDNEQFF | TGTGCCAGCAGCGTAGGTGGGACTAGCGGGGACAATGAGCAGTTCTTC | TRBJ2-1 | TRBV9 | NA | TRBD2
CATSRDTGGTTGELFF | TGTGCCACCAGCAGAGATACAGGTGGAACCACCGGGGAGCTGTTTTTT | TRBJ2-2 | TRBV15 | NA | NA
CASRLRTSGRAFEQYF | TGTGCCAGCAGACTAAGGACTAGCGGGAGGGCGTTCGAGCAGTACTTC | TRBJ2-7 | TRBV28 | NA | TRBD2
CASSLEFNPAKAYEQYF | TGTGCCAGCAGCTTAGAGTTTAACCCAGCGAAGGCCTACGAGCAGTACTTC | TRBJ2-7 | TRBV7-9 | NA | NA
CASSVSGRALEQFF | TGTGCCAGCAGTGTTAGCGGGAGGGCCTTGGAGCAGTTCTTC | TRBJ2-1 | TRBV27 | NA | TRBD2
CASSVAILAGTNEQFF | TGTGCCAGCAGCGTAGCAATCCTAGCGGGAACGAATGAGCAGTTCTTC | TRBJ2-1 | TRBV9 | NA | TRBD2
CASSLEAGGYEQYF | TGTGCCAGCAGCTTAGAGGCAGGGGGCTACGAGCAGTACTTC | TRBJ2-7 | TRBV7-2 | NA | TRBD1
CASSFSGASGQTSYNEQFF | TGTGCCAGCAGCTTTAGTGGGGCTAGCGGGCAAACCTCCTACAATGAGCAGTTCTTC | TRBJ2-1 | TRBV7-9 | NA | TRBD2
CASSINPRNTGELFF | TGTGCCAGCAGCATAAACCCCAGGAACACCGGGGAGCTGTTTTTT | TRBJ2-2 | TRBV11-2 | NA | NA
CASSLGMGQGSGNTIYF | TGTGCCAGCAGCTTGGGGATGGGACAGGGCTCGGGAAACACCATATATTTT | TRBJ1-3 | TRBV7-8 | NA | TRBD1
CASSARNNSPLHF | TGTGCCAGCAGCGCGCGGAACAATTCACCCCTCCACTTT | TRBJ1-6 | TRBV7-2 | NA | NA
CASSLAVLTGGGEQYF | TGTGCCAGCAGCTTAGCGGTGTTGACAGGGGGAGGCGAGCAGTACTTC | TRBJ2-7 | TRBV7-2 | NA | TRBD1
CASSLAVGGRRYNEQFF | TGTGCCAGCAGCTTAGCGGTCGGCGGCCGTCGTTACAATGAGCAGTTCTTC | TRBJ2-1 | TRBV7-8 | NA | NA
CASSIDGLAGSAPNNEQFF | TGTGCCAGTAGTATAGATGGACTAGCGGGATCGGCCCCCAACAATGAGCAGTTCTTC | TRBJ2-1 | TRBV19 | NA | TRBD2
CASSVGVSGGTNEQFF | TGTGCCAGCAGCGTAGGGGTTAGCGGGGGAACCAATGAGCAGTTCTTC | TRBJ2-1 | TRBV9 | NA | TRBD2
CASSPYTSGEQYF | TGCGCCAGCAGCCCGTACACTAGTGGCGAGCAGTACTTC | TRBJ2-7 | TRBV5-1 | NA | NA
CASSLYRRTNEKLFF | TGTGCCAGCAGTTTATACAGGCGAACTAATGAAAAACTGTTTTTT | TRBJ1-4 | TRBV28 | NA | NA
CSVVLDRASYEQYF | TGCAGCGTTGTTCTGGACAGGGCCTCCTACGAGCAGTACTTC | TRBJ2-7 | TRBV29-1 | NA | TRBD1
CASSLSASGTIYEQYF | TGTGCCAGCAGCTTATCGGCCAGCGGGACCATCTACGAGCAGTACTTC | TRBJ2-7 | TRBV7-2 | few | TRBD2
CASSLNRANYGYTF | TGTGCCAGCAGCTTAAACAGGGCTAACTATGGCTACACCTTC | TRBJ1-2 | TRBV7-8 | once | NA
CASSSSGRGTDTQYF | TGTGCCAGCAGTTCTAGCGGGAGAGGCACAGATACGCAGTATTTT | TRBJ2-3 | TRBV28 | NA | TRBD2
CASSSSGTSASRTQYF | TGTGCCAGCAGTTCTAGCGGGACATCGGCCAGTCGGACCCAGTACTTC | TRBJ2-5 | TRBV6-5 | NA | TRBD2
CSVLSGTRRGEQFF | TGCAGCGTTCTATCCGGGACTAGAAGAGGTGAGCAGTTCTTC | TRBJ2-1 | TRBV29-1 | NA | TRBD2
CASSPLPGQQETQYF | TGTGCCAGCAGTCCTCTCCCGGGACAGCAGGAGACCCAGTACTTC | TRBJ2-5 | TRBV6-5 | NA | TRBD1
CASSLGTGSGNTIYF | TGTGCCAGCAGTTTAGGGACAGGCTCTGGAAACACCATATATTTT | TRBJ1-3 | TRBV28 | NA | TRBD1
CASSLEVGGVTNTGELFF | TGTGCCAGCAGCTTAGAAGTGGGGGGAGTGACGAACACCGGGGAGCTGTTTTTT | TRBJ2-2 | TRBV7-6 | few | NA
CASSKQGYEQYF | TGTGCCAGCAGTAAACAGGGTTACGAGCAGTACTTC | TRBJ2-7 | TRBV2 | NA | NA
CSVTGQGNTGELFF | TGCAGCGTTACAGGCCAGGGGAACACCGGGGAGCTGTTTTTT | TRBJ2-2 | TRBV29-1 | NA | NA
CASSESHRGPEAFF | TGCGCCAGCAGCGAAAGCCACAGGGGGCCTGAAGCTTTCTTT | TRBJ1-1 | TRBV4-3 | NA | TRBD1
CASSFGGPEAFF | TGTGCCAGCAGTTTCGGGGGGCCTGAAGCTTTCTTT | TRBJ1-1 | TRBV28 | NA | NA
CASSPEGLAGASQYF | TGTGCCAGCAGCCCGGAGGGACTAGCGGGAGCGTCGCAGTACTTC | TRBJ2-7 | TRBV14 | few | TRBD2
CASSLDRGLNTEAFF | TGCGCCAGCAGCTTGGACAGGGGTTTGAACACTGAAGCTTTCTTT | TRBJ1-1 | TRBV5-1 | NA | TRBD1
CASSLDRGGTEAFF | TGTGCCAGCAGCTTGGACAGGGGGGGAACTGAAGCTTTCTTT | TRBJ1-1 | TRBV5-4 | NA | TRBD1
CAISGGQDQETQYF | TGTGCCATCAGTGGGGGACAGGACCAAGAGACCCAGTACTTC | TRBJ2-5 | TRBV10-3 | NA | TRBD1
CSAPFTGELFF | TGCAGTGCTCCCTTTACCGGGGAGCTGTTTTTT | TRBJ2-2 | TRBV20-1 | NA | NA
CASSLGPDRVADTQYF | TGTGCCAGCAGTTTAGGCCCGGACAGGGTGGCAGATACGCAGTATTTT | TRBJ2-3 | TRBV27 | NA | TRBD1
CASSPPTTGVNQPQHF | TGTGCCAGCAGCCCTCCGACGACAGGGGTCAATCAGCCCCAGCATTTT | TRBJ1-5 | TRBV5-4 | NA | TRBD1
CASSSFTRDAGETQYF | TGTGCCAGCAGTTCTTTTACGCGGGACGCGGGGGAGACCCAGTACTTC | TRBJ2-5 | TRBV6-5 | NA | NA
CASSGLETEAGELFF | TGTGCCAGCAGCGGCCTGGAGACAGAAGCCGGGGAGCTGTTTTTT | TRBJ2-2 | TRBV9 | NA | NA
CASSLDSYNEQFF | TGCGCCAGCAGCTTGGACAGCTACAATGAGCAGTTCTTC | TRBJ2-1 | TRBV5-1 | NA | NA
CASPHRGQAKNIQYF | TGTGCCAGCCCGCACAGGGGGCAAGCCAAAAACATTCAGTACTTC | TRBJ2-4 | TRBV27 | NA | TRBD1
CASSLDYLPGELFF | TGTGCCAGCAGCTTAGACTATCTCCCCGGGGAGCTGTTTTTT | TRBJ2-2 | TRBV11-2 | few | NA
CASIGTGGSYNEQFF | TGTGCCAGCATAGGGACAGGGGGATCCTACAATGAGCAGTTCTTC | TRBJ2-1 | TRBV6-5 | NA | TRBD1
CASSPGTGSYEQYF | TGTGCCAGCAGCCCCGGGACAGGGTCCTACGAGCAGTACTTC | TRBJ2-7 | TRBV7-3 | NA | TRBD1
CASSPGTCRYNEQFF | TGCGCCAGCAGCCCCGGGACATGCCGTTACAATGAGCAGTTCTTC | TRBJ2-1 | TRBV10-1 | NA | NA
CASATTGGTEAFF | TGTGCCAGCGCGACGACAGGGGGCACTGAAGCTTTCTTT | TRBJ1-1 | TRBV27 | NA | TRBD1
CASSYIGGLAGSYNEQFF | TGTGCCAGCAGTTACATTGGAGGACTAGCCGGCTCCTACAATGAGCAGTTCTTC | TRBJ2-1 | TRBV6-2/TRBV6-3 | few | TRBD2
CASVPVTGGEKLFF | TGTGCCAGCGTCCCGGTGACAGGGGGTGAAAAACTGTTTTTT | TRBJ1-4 | TRBV6-5 | NA | TRBD1
CASSFTGMNTEAFF | TGTGCCAGCAGCTTTACAGGGATGAACACTGAAGCTTTCTTT | TRBJ1-1 | TRBV7-8 | NA | NA
CASSPAAARGYEQFF | TGTGCCAGCAGCCCGGCGGCGGCCCGAGGGTATGAGCAGTTCTTC | TRBJ2-1 | TRBV7-2 | NA | NA
CASRETDSSYEQYF | TGTGCCAGCAGGGAGACGGATAGCTCCTACGAGCAGTACTTC | TRBJ2-7 | TRBV2 | NA | NA
CASSQVPGLAGGRTGELFF | TGCGCCAGCAGCCAGGTCCCGGGACTAGCGGGAGGTCGGACCGGGGAGCTGTTTTTT | TRBJ2-2 | TRBV4-3 | NA | TRBD2
CASSETSGRFYEQYF | TGCGCCAGCAGCGAGACTAGCGGGAGATTCTACGAGCAGTACTTC | TRBJ2-7 | TRBV4-1 | once | TRBD2
CASSIGQGNQPQHF | TGTGCCAGTAGTATAGGGCAGGGCAATCAGCCCCAGCATTTT | TRBJ1-5 | TRBV19 | once | NA
CASSPQVGGEKLFF | TGTGCCAGCAGCCCGCAGGTGGGAGGCGAAAAACTGTTTTTT | TRBJ1-4 | TRBV9 | NA | NA